This TCR beta chain emerged from a study of blood T cell repertoires in COVID-19. Overall study: Sample material is recorded as cDNA or gDNA derived from T cells, B-cell-depleted T cells, or PBMCs.

Participant-given clinical history determined each cohort assignment. Germline V gene sequence: CDR1 MNHNS, CDR2 SASEGT. V dropped 6 bases and J dropped 6; count of bases not matched to a gene: 11. The CDR3 runs to 16 residues. Per the original methods: By means of reference gene primer amplification, nucleated cell counts were estimated. Some clones are missing from TCRdb's copy, which holds only in-frame ones; the method was immunoSEQ multiplex PCR. V and J calls and clone size follow that table, whereas D and trimming were derived from the DNA. The data hold under 300,000 clones, with just over 85% observed a single time.

The chain joins TRBV6-1 to TRBJ2-3, with 11 bases matching TRBD2. The sequence was obtained from a man younger than 35 who had recovered from COVID-19. Sequencing was done on a sample of PBMCs or T cells enriched from blood (not recorded which). The CDR3 protein is CASSESGTSGQDTQYF. The CDR3 DNA sequence: TGTGCCAGCAGCGAATCCGGGACTAGCGGTCAGGATACGCAGTATTTT.